The count of the clone carrying this T cell receptor (beta chain) is one. Its antigen is unidentified. CDR1 is MGHRA and CDR2 is YSYEKL in the germline V gene. The CDR3 extends over 16 amino acids. V lost 0 bases, J lost 1 base, and 10 bases lay in between. The data were obtained in a study of T cell responses to AZD1222 COVID-19 vaccine. The data were produced by immunoSEQ multiplex PCR, yet TCRdb's version contains in-frame clones alone and is incomplete. The repertoire holds approximately 42,000 clones, with around 88% as singletons. Study results and limitations: Spike-wide coverage was observed for vaccine-associated CD4 TCRs, with dominant responses at 160-218 and 743-854. Repertoire samples came only from after the peak T cell response. The donor cohort was predominantly white British with a female majority, and clonal diversity may have been underestimated. Unmutated variant regions are reportedly targeted by nearly half of spike-specific TCRs.

V is TRBV4-1 and J is TRBJ2-4, with D perhaps TRBD1 (5 bases). The source is an adult who received the AZD1222 COVID-19 vaccine. Sequenced here: peripheral blood, sampled 28 days after the second AZD1222 dose. CDR3 DNA: TGCGCCAGCAGCCAAGATCACGCAGGGGCCAAAAACATTCAGTACTTC. It yields the protein CASSQDHAGAKNIQYF.